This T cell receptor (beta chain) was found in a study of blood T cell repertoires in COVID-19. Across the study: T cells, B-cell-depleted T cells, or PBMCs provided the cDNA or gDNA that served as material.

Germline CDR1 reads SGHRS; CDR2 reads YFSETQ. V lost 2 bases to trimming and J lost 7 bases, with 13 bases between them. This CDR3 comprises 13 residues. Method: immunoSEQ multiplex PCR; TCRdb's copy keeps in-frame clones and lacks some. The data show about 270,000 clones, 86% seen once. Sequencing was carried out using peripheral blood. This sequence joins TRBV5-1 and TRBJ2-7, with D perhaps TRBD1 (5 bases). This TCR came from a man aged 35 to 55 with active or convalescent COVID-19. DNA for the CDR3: TGCGCCAGCAGCTTCCGACTTGACAGTGAGCAGTACTTC. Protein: CASSFRLDSEQYF.